This T cell receptor (beta chain) was identified during a study of PD-1 blockade in mismatch repair-deficient tumors. Study at large: Enrolled about 2013-2017, patients had progressing, pretreated mismatch repair-deficient cancers of about twelve types.

As for time point: roughly ten-day in vitro stimulation with candidate neoantigen peptide 4. TCR sequencing covered a few patients who responded to pembrolizumab. Cells were stimulated roughly 10 days with each of under 10 ELISpot-reactive neoantigens. V lost 5 bases and J lost 3, with 11 bases in between. The germline gives CDR1 SGHTA, CDR2 FQGNSA. The CDR3 extends over 13 amino acids. Some clones are missing from TCRdb's copy, which holds only in-frame ones; the method was immunoSEQ multiplex PCR. The data contain 14,000 or so clones, around four fifths of them singletons. A note on this clone: What it recognizes is unknown.

The rearrangement links TRBV7-2 to TRBJ2-7; no clear D gene. The clonotype was recovered from an adult with mismatch repair-deficient cancer. The sample consisted of cells cultured in vitro, taken from a patient treated with pembrolizumab. Here the CDR3 DNA reads TGTGCCAGCAGCCCATACCTGATCTACGAGCAGTACTTC. It yields the protein CASSPYLIYEQYF.